The 9 T cell receptor beta chains listed next were all sequenced from one sample in a study of CD8 T cells in ankylosing spondylitis. Whole-study results and caveats: In ankylosing spondylitis blood, a motif of seven to nine highly homologous TCR beta variants appeared characteristic.

TCRdb re-derived calls from the 5' RACE reads in MiXCR, one entry per CDR3 protein. The sample consists of about 220,000 distinct CDR3 sequences, about 7% of them appearing once. For these receptors, no antigen is known. Material for sequencing was blood, either unsorted or a sorted T cell fraction (not recorded which). The receptors were sampled from a male donor with ankylosing spondylitis.

On this clonotype: This may come from a read error, since a much larger clone is one base off. This chain uses TRBV4-3 with TRBJ2-7; D uncertain. CDR1 is LGHNA, CDR2 YSLEER, per germline. V lost 1 base to trimming and J lost 7 bases, with 14 bases between them. This CDR3 has 14 amino acids. The DNA of the CDR3 is TGCGCCAGCAGCCAAGCAAGCTCCGCCGGGGAGCAGTACTTC. Translated: CASSQASSAGEQYF.

This clonotype was recorded many times. The chain uses TRBV27 and TRBJ2-1; D uncertain. Trimming stripped 2 bases from V and 1 base from J, with 9 bases between. The germline V gene encodes CDR1 MNHEY and CDR2 SMNVEV (reference sequence). The CDR3 length is 15 residues. The CDR3 DNA follows: TGTGCCAGCAGTTTAAGGCAGGAATCCTACAATGAGCAGTTCTTC. Protein sequence: CASSLRQESYNEQFF.

This chain uses TRBV6-1 with TRBJ2-5, with TRBD2 matching 13 bases. This CDR3 comprises 13 residues. From germline, CDR1 is MNHNS and CDR2 SASEGT. Trimming at V came to 8 bases and at J to 6 bases, leaving 3 bases not matched to a gene. The DNA of the CDR3 is TGTGCCAGCGGGACTAGCGGGACGCAGACCCAGTACTTC. This sequence encodes CASGTSGTQTQYF.

This clonotype was picked up a small number of times. This rearrangement joins TRBV29-1 to TRBJ2-3; D is undetermined. The V and J ends lost 3 bases and 9 bases respectively, with 7 bases between them. CDR1 and CDR2 (germline): SQVTM, ANQGSEA. This CDR3 is 10 amino acids long. The CDR3 nucleotides read TGCAGCGTTGATAGCTCGACGCAGTATTTT. This gives the protein CSVDSSTQYF.

The rearrangement uses TRBV4-2 and TRBJ2-3, with a weak D call TRBD2 (6 bases). Germline V CDR1 and CDR2: LGHNA, YNFKEQ. V shed 4 bases and J shed 0 bases, with 11 bases lying between them. This CDR3 spans 15 amino acids. The CDR3, as DNA: TGTGCCAGCAGCCCAACTCGGGGGAGCACAGATACGCAGTATTTT. It specifies CASSPTRGSTDTQYF.

This clonotype was counted a single time. The chain links TRBV7-9 to TRBJ2-1; the D gene could be TRBD1 or TRBD2 (5 bases each). Germline CDR1 SEHNR, CDR2 FQNEAQ (reference sequence). This CDR3 spans 15 amino acids. Trimming cost V 5 bases and J 7 bases, with 18 bases left between them. CDR3 residues: CASSPRGIGANEQFF. The CDR3 coding sequence is TGTGCCAGCAGCCCGAGGGGTATCGGAGCGAATGAGCAGTTCTTC.

The chain joins TRBV20-1 to TRBJ2-1, with D tentatively TRBD1 (6 bases). CDR3 length: 12 amino acids. Between the trimmed V and J ends, which lost 4 bases and 8 bases, there was a span of 12 bases. The germline CDR1 and CDR2 sequences are DFQATT and SNEGSKA (reference sequence). For the CDR3, the DNA is TGCAGTGCTAATAACAGGGTATATGAGCAGTTCTTC. This sequence encodes CSANNRVYEQFF.

This clonotype was seen more than once but under ten times. The genes are TRBV5-1 and TRBJ2-3; D is perhaps TRBD1 (5 bases). The CDR3 covers 16 residues. The germline CDR1 and CDR2 sequences are SGHRS and YFSETQ. V shed 0 bases and J shed 2 bases, with 13 bases lying between them. CDR3 sequence: CASSLEPTDTTDTQYF. The DNA for the CDR3 is TGCGCCAGCAGCTTGGAACCGACAGACACCACAGATACGCAGTATTTT.

The chain uses TRBV27 and TRBJ1-3, with D possibly matching TRBD1 (5 bases). The V gene's germline CDR1 is MNHEY and CDR2 SMNVEV (reference sequence). V lost 5 bases and J 4 bases, leaving 15 bases between the germline ends. The CDR3 is 15 amino acids. CDR3 coding DNA: TGTGCCAGCAGTCCCTACCGATCAGGGGGAAACACCATATATTTT. Its protein product is CASSPYRSGGNTIYF.